The present entry profiles one T cell receptor (beta chain) with its context. Its matching antigen is unknown. The junction had 7 bases not matched to a gene; V was cut back by 0 bases and J by 4 bases. The CDR3 totals 16 residues. Germline V CDR1 and CDR2: SGHRS, YFSETQ. Samples each had at least 5 micrograms of total RNA extracted. This sample is part of a study of blood T cells in healthy people across ages. The study, taken as a whole, reports: Leaving the PBMCs unsorted stopped any conclusive comparison of naive versus antigen-experienced cells. As age increased, TCR beta diversity per million T cells fell in a roughly linear fashion.

Sample-barcoded 5' priming and a J-beta primer mix drove a second PCR of about 6 to 12 cycles. TCRdb ran MiXCR on the 5' RACE reads and lists one entry per CDR3 protein. The table includes 700,000 or so distinct CDR3 sequences, 20% to 25% detected once. This rearrangement joins TRBV5-1 to TRBJ2-3, with 8 bases aligning to TRBD1. What was sequenced was blood. The clonotype originates from a man aged 65 to 85 in good health. The CDR3 here is CASSLGGQGGPDTQYF. CDR3 bases: TGCGCCAGCAGCTTGGGTGGACAGGGAGGACCAGATACGCAGTATTTT.